This TCR beta chain was identified during a study of PD-L1 blockade in urothelial cancer. Looking at the study overall: Blood was analyzed 3 weeks (second dose) and 6 weeks after treatment start. T cells numbered a median of about 150,000 in the blood samples.

This sample's time point: peripheral blood 6 weeks after treatment start. TCRdb's copy holds only in-frame clones and misses some; the assay was immunoSEQ multiplex PCR. The sample consists of 30,000 or so clones, about 89% of them appearing once. The CDR3 contains 14 residues. Germline-derived CDR1 and CDR2 are MNHEY and SMNVEV (reference sequence). Unmatched junction bases numbered 8, after V lost 3 bases and J lost 7 bases. J is TRBJ2-7 and V is TRBV27; 8 nucleotides match TRBD2. This sequence was found in a man at least 80 years old with urothelial cancer. The specimen was PBMCs, collected around atezolizumab (anti-PD-L1) treatment. The CDR3 DNA reads TGTGCCAGCAGTTTGAAAGCGGGAGCGGGGGAGCAGTACTTC. Its protein product is CASSLKAGAGEQYF.